Below are 9 T cell receptor beta chains sequenced from a single sample in a study of blood T cell repertoires in COVID-19. Using immunoSEQ multiplex PCR, the repertoire was profiled, and TCRdb retains in-frame clones only, with some absent. Among some 250,000 clones listed, around four fifths were seen once. The sample consisted of peripheral blood. These receptors were taken from a man aged 40-55 years with active or convalescent COVID-19.

This chain uses TRBV4-2 with TRBJ1-4, with 10 bases matching TRBD1. With V trimmed by 0 bases and J by 5 bases, 6 bases remained unmatched. CDR3 length equals 17 residues. Germline V lookup: CDR1 LGHNA, CDR2 YNFKEQ. CDR3 in DNA: TGTGCCAGCAGCCAAGAATTGTGGGGACAGGGGAATGAAAAACTGTTTTTT. It encodes CASSQELWGQGNEKLFF.

The chain employs TRBV12-5 and TRBJ2-1; TRBD2 matches 14 bases. The CDR3 sequence is 16 residues long. The ends lost 1 base at V and 8 bases at J; junction bases unmatched: 4. The germline V gene has CDR1 LGHNT and CDR2 FRNRAP. This CDR3 reads CASGLGGTSGSYEQFF. The CDR3 DNA reads as TGTGCTAGTGGTTTGGGGGGGACTAGCGGGAGTTATGAGCAGTTCTTC.

This clone has more than one count but fewer than ten. The V gene is TRBV6-2 or TRBV6-3, the J gene TRBJ2-1; D possibly corresponds to TRBD1 (6 bases). V lost 6 bases and J 8 bases, leaving 17 bases between the germline ends. Germline values: CDR1 MNHEY, CDR2 SVGEGT. There are 14 residues in the CDR3. The CDR3 sequence is CASSLHTGSDEQFF. Written as DNA, the CDR3 is TGTGCCAGCAGCCTTCATACAGGGTCGGATGAGCAGTTCTTC.

The rearrangement joins TRBV7-3 to TRBJ1-2; tentative D call: TRBD1 (5 bases). Trimming took 1 base from V and 8 from J, leaving 14 bases between them. CDR1 and CDR2 (germline): SGHTA, FQGTGA. This CDR3 spans 14 amino acids. CDR3 bases: TGTGCCAGCAGCTTAAATGGTGTCAGGGAAGGCTACACCTTC. Protein product: CASSLNGVREGYTF.

The chain carries TRBV27 and TRBJ1-2, with D perhaps matching TRBD1 (6 bases). V gave up 5 bases and J gave up 2 bases, with 9 bases separating them. This CDR3 contains 13 residues. The germline gives CDR1 MNHEY, CDR2 SMNVEV (reference sequence). The DNA for the CDR3 is TGTGCCAGCAGTAAGGGACACAACTATGGCTACACCTTC. This sequence encodes CASSKGHNYGYTF.

The chain joins TRBV19 to TRBJ1-2, with 8 bases that match TRBD1. After removal of 7 bases from V and 0 bases from J, the junction contained 16 bases not matched to a gene. Germline V CDR1 and CDR2: LNHDA, SQIVND (reference sequence). The CDR3 has 18 amino acids. The CDR3 is CASKLQGGYPSANYGYTF. CDR3 DNA sequence: TGTGCCAGTAAGCTACAGGGGGGGTATCCATCTGCTAACTATGGCTACACCTTC.

This chain uses TRBV10-2 with TRBJ2-7, with D perhaps TRBD1 (5 bases). The CDR3 has 13 amino acids. Germline CDR1 reads WSHSY; CDR2 reads SAAADI. Deletions cut 5 bases from V and 4 bases from J, with 12 bases between. The CDR3: CASSRGSLYEQYF. The CDR3 nucleotides read TGCGCCAGCAGTAGGGGTAGCTTGTACGAGCAGTACTTC.

The gene calls are TRBV28 and TRBJ1-2, with D possibly TRBD1 on 6 matching bases. Germline V gene sequence: CDR1 MDHEN, CDR2 SYDVKM. The CDR3 spans 14 residues. Trimming removed 3 bases from V and 7 bases from J, with 15 bases in between. The CDR3 coding sequence is TGTGCCAGCAGTTTTGGGACAAGTCTAGGTGGCTACACCTTC. Translated: CASSFGTSLGGYTF.

V gene TRBV7-3 combines with J gene TRBJ1-1, with D unresolved. Trimming pared 1 base from V and 3 bases from J, leaving 6 bases between. Germline values: CDR1 SGHTA, CDR2 FQGTGA. The CDR3 contains 13 residues. In DNA, the CDR3 is TGTGCCAGCAGCTTAAGTCAGTACACTGAAGCTTTCTTT. It encodes CASSLSQYTEAFF. Variable domain in full (rest from reference TRBV7-3 and TRBJ1-1): GAGVSQTPSNKVTEKGKYVELRCDPISGHTALYWYRQSLGQGPEFLIYFQGTGAADDSGLPNDRFFAVRPEGSVSTLKIQRTERGDSAVYLCASSLSQYTEAFFGQGTRLTVV.